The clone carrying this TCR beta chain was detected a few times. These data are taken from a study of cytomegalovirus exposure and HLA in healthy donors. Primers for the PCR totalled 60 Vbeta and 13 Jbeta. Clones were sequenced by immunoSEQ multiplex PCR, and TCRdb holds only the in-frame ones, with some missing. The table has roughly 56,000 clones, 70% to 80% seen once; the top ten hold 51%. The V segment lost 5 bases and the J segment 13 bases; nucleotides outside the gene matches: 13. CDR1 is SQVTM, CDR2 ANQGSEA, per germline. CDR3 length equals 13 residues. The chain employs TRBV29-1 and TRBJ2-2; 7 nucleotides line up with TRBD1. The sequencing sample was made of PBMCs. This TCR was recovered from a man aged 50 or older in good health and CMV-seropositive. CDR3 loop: CSVQRGRMLALFF. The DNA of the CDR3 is TGCAGCGTTCAGAGGGGGCGCATGTTGGCGCTGTTTTTT.